This TCR beta chain stems from a study of cytomegalovirus exposure and HLA in healthy donors. Across the whole study: Out of 150 million to 200 million T cells, an earlier analysis found fewer than 140 million unique TCR beta sequences in total.

On this clone itself: Its target is unknown.

Findings of the study overall: Reports credit the classifier with highly specific, highly sensitive diagnosis of cytomegalovirus status.

PCR involved 60 Vbeta and 13 Jbeta primers. The data were produced by immunoSEQ multiplex PCR, yet TCRdb's version contains in-frame clones alone and is incomplete. This repertoire shows around 150,000 clones, roughly 83% found once; its top ten account for approximately 1.4%. Between the trimmed V and J ends, which lost 0 bases and 8 bases, there was a span of 10 bases. The CDR3 is made up of 13 amino acids. Germline lookup yields CDR1 MGHRA and CDR2 YSYEKL. The specimen sequenced was PBMCs. The origin of this receptor is a woman between 18 and 29 years old in good health and CMV-seronegative. The rearrangement links TRBV4-1 to TRBJ1-2, with D unresolved. The CDR3 coding sequence is TGCGCCAGCAGCCAAGATTTGCCGGGAGGCTACACCTTC. It is translated as CASSQDLPGGYTF.